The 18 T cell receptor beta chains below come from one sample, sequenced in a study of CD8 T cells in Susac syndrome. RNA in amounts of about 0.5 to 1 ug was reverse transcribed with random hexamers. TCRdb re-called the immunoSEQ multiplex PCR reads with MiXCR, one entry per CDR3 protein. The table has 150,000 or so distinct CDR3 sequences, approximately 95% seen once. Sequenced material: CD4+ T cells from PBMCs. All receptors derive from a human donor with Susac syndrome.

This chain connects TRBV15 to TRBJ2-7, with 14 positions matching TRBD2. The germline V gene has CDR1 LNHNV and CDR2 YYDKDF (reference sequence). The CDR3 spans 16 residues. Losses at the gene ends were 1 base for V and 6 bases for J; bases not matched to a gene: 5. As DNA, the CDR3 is TGTGCCACCAGCAGAGGTGGACTAGCGGGGGGCGCCGAGCAGTACTTC. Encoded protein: CATSRGGLAGGAEQYF.

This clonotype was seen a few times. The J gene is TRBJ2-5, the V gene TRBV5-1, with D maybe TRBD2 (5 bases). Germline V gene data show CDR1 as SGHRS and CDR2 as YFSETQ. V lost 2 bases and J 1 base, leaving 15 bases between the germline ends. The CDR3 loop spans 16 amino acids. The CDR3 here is CASSLAPLGSQETQYF. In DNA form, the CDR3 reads TGCGCCAGCAGCTTAGCCCCCTTGGGGAGCCAAGAGACCCAGTACTTC.

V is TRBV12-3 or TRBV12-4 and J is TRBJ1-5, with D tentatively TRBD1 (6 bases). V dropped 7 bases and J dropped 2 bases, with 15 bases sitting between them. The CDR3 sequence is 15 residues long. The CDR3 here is CASTVGGIGNQPQHF. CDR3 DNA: TGTGCCAGCACCGTAGGGGGTATCGGCAATCAGCCCCAGCATTTT.

The CDR3 sequence: CASSQDYPGLSQETQYF. CDR3 bases: TGCGCCAGCAGCCAAGATTACCCAGGCCTGAGCCAAGAGACCCAGTACTTC. This chain uses TRBV4-3 with TRBJ2-5; unclear D gene. The V gene's germline CDR1 is LGHNA and CDR2 YSLEER. Trimming cost V 0 bases and J 1 base, with 15 bases left between them. This CDR3 is 17 amino acids long.

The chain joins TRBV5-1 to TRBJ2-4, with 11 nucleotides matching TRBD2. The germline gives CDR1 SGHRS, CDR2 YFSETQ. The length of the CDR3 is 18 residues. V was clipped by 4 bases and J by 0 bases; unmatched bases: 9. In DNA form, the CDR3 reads TGCGCCAGCAGCGTACCGACTAGCGGGATGCTAGCCAAAAACATTCAGTACTTC. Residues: CASSVPTSGMLAKNIQYF.

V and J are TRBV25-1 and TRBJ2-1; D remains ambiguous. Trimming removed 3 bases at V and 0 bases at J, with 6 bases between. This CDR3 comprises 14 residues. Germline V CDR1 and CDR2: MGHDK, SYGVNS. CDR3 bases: TGTGCCAGCAGTGAGGCAACCTCCTACAATGAGCAGTTCTTC. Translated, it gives CASSEATSYNEQFF.

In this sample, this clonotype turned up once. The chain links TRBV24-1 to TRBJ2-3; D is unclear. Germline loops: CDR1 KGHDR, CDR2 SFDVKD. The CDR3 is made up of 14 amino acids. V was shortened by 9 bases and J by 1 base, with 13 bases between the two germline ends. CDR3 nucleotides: TGTGCCACCTCAAGATCGGGCGGCACAGATACGCAGTATTTT. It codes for CATSRSGGTDTQYF.

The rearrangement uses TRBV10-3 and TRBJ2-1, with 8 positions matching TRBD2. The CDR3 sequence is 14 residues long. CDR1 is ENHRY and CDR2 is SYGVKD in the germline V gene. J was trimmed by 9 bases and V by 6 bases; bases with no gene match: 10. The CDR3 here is CAISSRGRNGEQFF. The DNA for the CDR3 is TGTGCCATCAGCTCTCGCGGGAGGAACGGTGAGCAGTTCTTC.

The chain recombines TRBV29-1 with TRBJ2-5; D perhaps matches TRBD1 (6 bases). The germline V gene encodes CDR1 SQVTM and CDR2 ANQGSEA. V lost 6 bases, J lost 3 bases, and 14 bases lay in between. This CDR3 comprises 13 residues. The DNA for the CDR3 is TGCAGCGTCAGGACAGCATCCAAAGAGACCCAGTACTTC. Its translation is CSVRTASKETQYF. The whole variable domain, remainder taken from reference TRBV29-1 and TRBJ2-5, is SAVISQKPSRDICQRGTSLTIQCQVDSQVTMMFWYRQQPGQSLTLIATANQGSEATYESGFVIDKFPISRPNLTFSTLTVSNMSPEDSSIYLCSVRTASKETQYFGPGTRLLVL.

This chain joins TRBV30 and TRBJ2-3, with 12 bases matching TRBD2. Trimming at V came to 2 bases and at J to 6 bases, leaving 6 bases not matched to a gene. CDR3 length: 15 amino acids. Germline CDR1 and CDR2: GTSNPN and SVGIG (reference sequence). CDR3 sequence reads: CAWSSSSGGADTQYF. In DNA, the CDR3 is TGTGCCTGGAGTTCCTCTAGCGGGGGGGCCGATACGCAGTATTTT.

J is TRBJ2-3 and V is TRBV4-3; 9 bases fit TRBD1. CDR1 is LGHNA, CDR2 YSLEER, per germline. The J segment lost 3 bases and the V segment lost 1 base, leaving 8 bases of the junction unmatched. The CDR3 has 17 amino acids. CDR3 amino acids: CASSQGGSGQGTDTQYF. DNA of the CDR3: TGCGCCAGCAGCCAAGGGGGTTCAGGACAGGGGACAGATACGCAGTATTTT.

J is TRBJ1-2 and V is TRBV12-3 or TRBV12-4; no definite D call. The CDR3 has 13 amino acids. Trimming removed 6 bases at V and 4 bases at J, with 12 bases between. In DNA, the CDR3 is TGTGCCAGCAGGATTGTCGGGAGCTATGGCTACACCTTC. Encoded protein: CASRIVGSYGYTF.

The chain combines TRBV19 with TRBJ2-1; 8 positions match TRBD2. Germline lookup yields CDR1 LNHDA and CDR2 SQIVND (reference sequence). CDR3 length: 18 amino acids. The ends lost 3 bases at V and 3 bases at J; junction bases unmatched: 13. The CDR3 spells CASSILLGGGPLYNEQFF. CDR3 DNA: TGTGCCAGTAGTATTTTGCTGGGCGGGGGGCCTCTCTACAATGAGCAGTTCTTC. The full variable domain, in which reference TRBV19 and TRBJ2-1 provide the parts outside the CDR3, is DGGITQSPKYLFRKEGQNVTLSCEQNLNHDAMYWYRQDPGQGLRLIYYSQIVNDFQKGDIAEGYSVSREKKESFPLTVTSAQKNPTAFYLCASSILLGGGPLYNEQFFGPGTRLTVL.

The chain's CDR3 is CASSQAGKETQYF. DNA for the CDR3: TGTGCCAGCAGCCAAGCTGGAAAAGAGACCCAGTACTTC. J is TRBJ2-5 and V is TRBV3-1; D is unclear. There are 13 residues in the CDR3. Germline values: CDR1 LGHDT, CDR2 YNNKEL (reference sequence). V gave up 1 base and J gave up 3 bases, with 6 bases separating them.

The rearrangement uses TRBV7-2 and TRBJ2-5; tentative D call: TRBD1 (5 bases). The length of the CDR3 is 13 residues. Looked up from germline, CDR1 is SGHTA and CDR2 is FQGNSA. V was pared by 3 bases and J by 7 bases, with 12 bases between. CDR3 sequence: CASSFDSLMTQYF. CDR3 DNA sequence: TGTGCCAGCAGCTTTGACAGCCTCATGACCCAGTACTTC. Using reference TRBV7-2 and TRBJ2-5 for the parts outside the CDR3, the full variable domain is GAGVSQSPSNKVTEKGKDVELRCDPISGHTALYWYRQSLGQGLEFLIYFQGNSAPDKSGLPSDRFSAERTGGSVSTLTIQRTQQEDSAVYLCASSFDSLMTQYFGPGTRLLVL.

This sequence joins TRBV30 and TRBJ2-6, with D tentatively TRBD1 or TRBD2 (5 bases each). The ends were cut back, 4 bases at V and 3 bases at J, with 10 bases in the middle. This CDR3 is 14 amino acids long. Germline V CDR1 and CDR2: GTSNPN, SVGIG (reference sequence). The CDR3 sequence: CAWMRGVGANVLTF. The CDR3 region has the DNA TGTGCCTGGATGAGAGGGGTTGGGGCCAACGTCCTGACTTTC.

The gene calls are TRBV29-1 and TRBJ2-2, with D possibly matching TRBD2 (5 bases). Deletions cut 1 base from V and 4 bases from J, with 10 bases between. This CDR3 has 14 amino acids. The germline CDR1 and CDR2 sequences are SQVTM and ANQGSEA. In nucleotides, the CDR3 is TGCAGCGTTGAAGGGGAGAAGGGCACCGGGGAGCTGTTTTTT. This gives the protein CSVEGEKGTGELFF.

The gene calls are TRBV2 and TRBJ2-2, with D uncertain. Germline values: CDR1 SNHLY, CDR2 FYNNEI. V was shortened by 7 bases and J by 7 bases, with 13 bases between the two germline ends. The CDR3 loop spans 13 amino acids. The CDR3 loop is CASNKAAIGELFF. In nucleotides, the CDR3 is TGTGCCAGCAATAAGGCGGCGATCGGGGAGCTGTTTTTT.